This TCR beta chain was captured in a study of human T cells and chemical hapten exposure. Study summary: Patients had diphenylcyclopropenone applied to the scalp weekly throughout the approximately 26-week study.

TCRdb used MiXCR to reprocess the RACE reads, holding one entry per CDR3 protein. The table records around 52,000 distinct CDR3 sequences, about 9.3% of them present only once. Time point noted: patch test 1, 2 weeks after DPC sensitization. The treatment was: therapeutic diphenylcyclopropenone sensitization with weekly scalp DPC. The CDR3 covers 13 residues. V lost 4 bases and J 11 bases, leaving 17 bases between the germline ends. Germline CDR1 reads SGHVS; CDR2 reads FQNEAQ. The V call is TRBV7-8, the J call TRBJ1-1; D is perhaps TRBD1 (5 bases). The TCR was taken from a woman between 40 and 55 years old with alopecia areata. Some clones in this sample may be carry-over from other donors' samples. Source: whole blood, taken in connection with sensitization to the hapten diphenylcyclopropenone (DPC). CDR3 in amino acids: CASSSFRVPWAFF. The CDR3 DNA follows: TGTGCCAGCAGCTCTTTCAGGGTCCCATGGGCTTTCTTT.